The subject of this entry is one TCR beta chain. Its specificity is not known. The sample belongs to a study of cytomegalovirus exposure and HLA in healthy donors. The length of the CDR3 is 12 residues. Germline values: CDR1 SGHNT, CDR2 YENEEA. V lost 8 bases to trimming and J lost 6 bases, with 11 bases between them. Study-level points and caveats: V- and J-gene trimming of TCR beta was linked (in a later analysis) to a missense DCLRE1C variant.

Use of 60 Vbeta and 13 Jbeta primers characterized the PCR. Sequencing used immunoSEQ multiplex PCR; TCRdb keeps in-frame clones, though not all of them. The top ten hold 14% of the sample, which has about 140,000 clones, over 70% seen once. The sequencing input was PBMCs. This chain connects TRBV11-3 to TRBJ2-1, with D tentatively TRBD2 (6 bases). This clonotype was obtained from a woman aged 40 to 55 in good health and CMV-seronegative. The CDR3 loop is CASGLASNEQFF. CDR3 coding DNA: TGTGCCAGCGGCCTAGCGTCCAATGAGCAGTTCTTC.